Following are 26 T cell receptor beta chains from one sample sequenced in a study of shared clonotypes between healthy human individuals. The naive CD8 fraction comprised CD45RO-negative cells positively selected for CCR7 and excluded terminally differentiated effector memory CD45RA+ cells. Sequenced by immunoSEQ multiplex PCR; TCRdb stores in-frame clones only, minus some. The table includes millions of clones, about 95% detected once. Sequenced: naive CD8+ T cells sorted from blood. These TCRs come from a man between 18 and 35 years old in good health.

The chain links TRBV6-6 to TRBJ2-6; tentative D call: TRBD1 (6 bases). The CDR3 extends over 14 amino acids. Germline V gene lookup returns CDR1 MNHNY and CDR2 SVGAGI (reference sequence). With 7 bases removed from V and 4 bases from J, the gap between germline ends came to 11 bases. The CDR3 reads CASTPQGGANVLTF. The CDR3 DNA follows: TGTGCCAGCACCCCACAGGGCGGGGCCAACGTCCTGACTTTC.

V is TRBV4-3 and J is TRBJ1-5, with unresolved D. Trimming took off 1 base at V and 5 bases at J, with 18 bases between the two ends. Germline-derived CDR1 and CDR2 are LGHNA and YSLEER. The CDR3 spans 17 residues. The CDR3 bases are TGCGCCAGCAGCCAAGGAATCGGGGAAAGCCTTTATCAGCCCCAGCATTTT. It codes for CASSQGIGESLYQPQHF.

Of note for this clone: Different DNA sequences within this sample yield the same CDR3. This chain uses TRBV11-2 with TRBJ2-7; D may be TRBD2 (5 bases). Germline-derived CDR1 and CDR2 are SGHAT and FQNNGV. The V end lost 1 base, the J end lost 1 base, and 8 bases lay between the germline ends. The CDR3 totals 14 residues. Written as DNA, the CDR3 is TGTGCCAGCAGCTTAGTTTCGGGGTCCTACGAGCAGTACTTC. Protein: CASSLVSGSYEQYF.

J is TRBJ2-7 and V is TRBV2; a weak D match, TRBD2 (5 bases). Trimming shortened V by 10 bases and J by 7 bases, and 29 bases separated the two germline ends. This CDR3 has 16 residues. Per germline, CDR1 SNHLY and CDR2 FYNNEI. CDR3 loop: CATHGGSPVHRGEQYF. The CDR3 DNA follows: TGTGCCACCCATGGAGGTTCCCCGGTCCATCGTGGAGAGCAGTACTTC.

This clone is a singleton in its sample. The rearrangement links TRBV19 to TRBJ2-1; D ambiguous. Germline loops: CDR1 LNHDA, CDR2 SQIVND (reference sequence). The CDR3 has 15 residues. The V end was cut by 5 bases, the J end by 2 bases, with 13 bases between. The CDR3 loop is CASSFTVSPYNEQFF. DNA of the CDR3: TGTGCCAGTAGTTTCACAGTTTCCCCCTACAATGAGCAGTTCTTC.

This clone was seen a single time. The V and J genes are TRBV6-5 and TRBJ2-5; 11 nucleotides line up with TRBD1. The CDR3 runs to 14 residues. Unmatched junction bases numbered 1, after V lost 5 bases and J lost 2 bases. The germline V gene has CDR1 MNHEY and CDR2 SVGAGI. CDR3 nucleotide sequence: TGTGCCAGCAGTGGACAGGGGGCGCAAGAGACCCAGTACTTC. Its translation: CASSGQGAQETQYF.

On this clone itself: The limits of the CDR3 on the DNA are not certain, so only TCRdb's listed CDR3 is given. The chain joins TRBV18 to TRBJ1-6; the table's D call of TRBD1 was not tested on the DNA. In germline, CDR1 is KGHSH, CDR2 LQKENI. The CDR3 is 15 residues long, ends included. CDR3 loop: CASSPSGQGNSPLHF.

The rearrangement links TRBV28 to TRBJ1-2, with TRBD1 identical over 8 bases. The CDR3 has 16 residues. Trimming removed 4 bases from V and 0 bases from J; junction bases left unmatched: 7. Germline CDR1 is MDHEN and CDR2 is SYDVKM. The CDR3 nucleotides are TGTGCCAGCAGTTCCGGACAGGGTAACACTAACTATGGCTACACCTTC. Its protein product is CASSSGQGNTNYGYTF.

This chain links TRBV6-6 with TRBJ2-3; D might be TRBD1 (6 bases). Germline V lookup: CDR1 MNHNY, CDR2 SVGAGI (reference sequence). This CDR3 has 16 amino acids. V lost 4 bases to trimming and J lost 4 bases, with 18 bases between them. CDR3 loop: CASSSPVGGPADTQYF. For the CDR3, the DNA is TGTGCCAGCAGTTCCCCGGTAGGGGGTCCTGCAGATACGCAGTATTTT.

The chain combines TRBV13 with TRBJ2-7; D uncertain. Germline CDR1 PRHDT, CDR2 FYEKMQ (reference sequence). There are 14 residues in the CDR3. V lost 8 bases, J lost 2 bases, and 16 bases lay in between. In DNA, the CDR3 is TGTGCCAGCCACCAGGCAGGCGAGACCTACGAGCAGTACTTC. It is translated as CASHQAGETYEQYF.

Note on this clone: Other nucleotide sequences from this sample produce the same CDR3. The chain uses TRBV4-1 and TRBJ2-1; no definite D call. With 1 base removed from V and 8 bases from J, the gap between germline ends came to 6 bases. This CDR3 has 12 amino acids. The V gene's germline CDR1 is MGHRA and CDR2 YSYEKL. CDR3: CASSQGWDEQFF. CDR3 coding DNA: TGCGCCAGCAGCCAAGGCTGGGATGAGCAGTTCTTC.

This chain joins TRBV7-9 and TRBJ2-7, with D unresolved. V was cut by 5 bases and J by 7 bases, with 15 bases left in between. CDR1 and CDR2 from the germline V gene are SEHNR and FQNEAQ (reference sequence). The CDR3 totals 13 residues. For the CDR3, the DNA is TGTGCCAGCAGCCCAGACGTTTGGGCGGAGCAGTACTTC. It yields the protein CASSPDVWAEQYF.

Note on this clone: Distinct nucleotide sequences in the sample also encode this CDR3. The chain carries TRBV9 and TRBJ2-7; 9 nucleotides align to TRBD1. The CDR3 extends over 14 amino acids. Looked up from germline, CDR1 is SGDLS and CDR2 is YYNGEE. V shed 4 bases, J shed 5 bases, and the junction held 7 bases outside the gene matches. The CDR3: CASSTGQGRDEQYF. The CDR3 DNA follows: TGTGCCAGCAGCACGGGACAGGGTCGCGACGAGCAGTACTTC.

The CDR3 nucleotides read TGCGCCAGCAGCTTAGAGGCGCCCGGTTATAATTCACCCCTCCACTTT. This sequence encodes CASSLEAPGYNSPLHF. The chain uses TRBV5-1 and TRBJ1-6, with no clear D. Germline CDR1 and CDR2: SGHRS and YFSETQ. The CDR3 contains 16 residues. V was clipped by 2 bases and J by 4 bases, with 13 bases between them.

The chain couples TRBV4-1 to TRBJ1-5, with TRBD1 matching 9 bases. Germline assignment: CDR1 MGHRA and CDR2 YSYEKL. V lost 4 bases and J lost 5; bases outside the gene matches: 6. The CDR3 runs 15 residues. The CDR3 sequence is CASSPRTGDHQPQHF. Here the CDR3 DNA reads TGCGCCAGCAGCCCTCGGACAGGGGACCATCAGCCCCAGCATTTT.

V usage is TRBV27 and J usage is TRBJ2-1; TRBD1 or TRBD2 may be the D gene (5 bases each). Trimming stripped 4 bases from V and 0 bases from J, with 16 bases between. The length of the CDR3 is 17 residues. Germline V gene data show CDR1 as MNHEY and CDR2 as SMNVEV (reference sequence). CDR3 region: CASSSLHWGSSYNEQFF. As DNA, the CDR3 is TGTGCCAGCAGTTCACTCCACTGGGGGAGCTCCTACAATGAGCAGTTCTTC.

This chain uses TRBV10-1 with TRBJ1-4; 9 nucleotides agree with TRBD1. Trimming took 10 bases from V and 5 from J; bases not matched to a gene: 8. CDR1 is WNHNN and CDR2 is SYGVQD in the germline V gene (reference sequence). This CDR3 comprises 14 residues. For the CDR3, the DNA is TGCGCCATTACAGCAGGGACAGGGAATGAAAAACTGTTTTTT. It encodes CAITAGTGNEKLFF.

The rearrangement joins TRBV7-9 to TRBJ2-7, with 7 bases aligning to TRBD2. J gave up 3 bases and V 0 bases, and 5 bases lay outside the gene matches. CDR1 is SEHNR, CDR2 FQNEAQ, per germline (reference sequence). The CDR3 spans 15 residues. This CDR3 is CASSLASGAFYEQYF. The CDR3 DNA sequence: TGTGCCAGCAGCTTAGCCAGCGGGGCCTTCTACGAGCAGTACTTC.

The chain carries TRBV2 and TRBJ1-2, with TRBD1 matching 11 bases. With V trimmed by 5 bases and J by 8 bases, 7 bases remained unmatched. The CDR3 consists of 14 residues. From germline, CDR1 is SNHLY and CDR2 FYNNEI. The CDR3: CASSSGQGAEGYTF. Written as DNA, the CDR3 is TGTGCCAGCAGTTCCGGACAGGGGGCTGAGGGCTACACCTTC.

CDR3 sequence (DNA): TGTGCCAGCAGTTACGGGGACGCTGCTTTCTTT. Translation: CASSYGDAAFF. The chain is built from TRBV6-5 and TRBJ1-1; perhaps TRBD1 as D (5 bases). V was shortened by 2 bases and J by 11 bases, with 9 bases between the two germline ends. The germline V gene encodes CDR1 MNHEY and CDR2 SVGAGI. The CDR3 is 11 amino acids.

In the case of this clone: Other DNA sequences in the sample encode the same CDR3. The chain employs TRBV28 and TRBJ1-1; unclear D gene. V was clipped by 5 bases and J by 4 bases, with 5 bases between them. The CDR3 is 11 amino acids. In germline, CDR1 is MDHEN, CDR2 SYDVKM. The CDR3 is CASSPSTEAFF. In nucleotides, the CDR3 is TGTGCCAGCAGTCCTTCCACTGAAGCTTTCTTT.

In DNA, the CDR3 is TGTGCCAGCAGTGGGGAGGGACAGGAAGAGACCCAGTACTTC. This gives the protein CASSGEGQEETQYF. The chain employs TRBV13 and TRBJ2-5; weak D call: TRBD1 (8 bases). This CDR3 has 14 residues. Deletions cut 6 bases from V and 3 bases from J, with 14 bases between. Germline loops: CDR1 PRHDT, CDR2 FYEKMQ (reference sequence).

The gene calls are TRBV4-1 and TRBJ1-3; no clear D gene. V shed 0 bases and J shed 4 bases, with 10 bases lying between them. CDR1 MGHRA and CDR2 YSYEKL come from the germline V gene. The CDR3 totals 15 residues. CDR3 residues: CASSQDIGVGNTIYF. CDR3 DNA: TGCGCCAGCAGCCAAGATATCGGGGTAGGAAACACCATATATTTT.

The CDR3 nucleotides read TGTGCCAGCAGCTTCGCCGGGACAGGGGATCAGCCCCAGCATTTT. Protein sequence: CASSFAGTGDQPQHF. This chain connects TRBV7-9 to TRBJ1-5; TRBD1 matches 10 bases. CDR3 length: 15 residues. From germline, CDR1 is SEHNR and CDR2 FQNEAQ (reference sequence). The J segment lost 5 bases and the V segment lost 3 bases, leaving 4 bases of the junction unmatched. Based on the CDR3 plus reference TRBV7-9 and TRBJ1-5, the full variable domain is DTGVSQNPRHKITKRGQNVTFRCDPISEHNRLYWYRQTLGQGPEFLTYFQNEAQLEKSRLLSDRFSAERPKGSFSTLEIQRTEQGDSAMYLCASSFAGTGDQPQHFGDGTRLSIL.

In this sample, this clone turned up a few times. This chain links TRBV4-3 with TRBJ1-3; a possible D gene is TRBD1 (6 bases). V was trimmed by 2 bases and J by 3 bases, leaving 11 bases between them. This CDR3 is 15 amino acids long. Germline V lookup: CDR1 LGHNA, CDR2 YSLEER. The CDR3 sequence: CASSQSPGDGNTIYF. CDR3 DNA: TGCGCCAGCAGCCAATCGCCAGGGGATGGAAACACCATATATTTT.

The J gene is TRBJ2-3, the V gene TRBV7-2; TRBD2 matches 12 bases. Trimming at V came to 5 bases and at J to 3 bases, leaving 9 bases not matched to a gene. The CDR3 contains 17 residues. CDR1 SGHTA and CDR2 FQGNSA come from the germline V gene. The CDR3 reads CASSRRLAGELTDTQYF. DNA for the CDR3: TGTGCCAGCAGCCGTAGACTAGCGGGAGAGCTGACAGATACGCAGTATTTT.